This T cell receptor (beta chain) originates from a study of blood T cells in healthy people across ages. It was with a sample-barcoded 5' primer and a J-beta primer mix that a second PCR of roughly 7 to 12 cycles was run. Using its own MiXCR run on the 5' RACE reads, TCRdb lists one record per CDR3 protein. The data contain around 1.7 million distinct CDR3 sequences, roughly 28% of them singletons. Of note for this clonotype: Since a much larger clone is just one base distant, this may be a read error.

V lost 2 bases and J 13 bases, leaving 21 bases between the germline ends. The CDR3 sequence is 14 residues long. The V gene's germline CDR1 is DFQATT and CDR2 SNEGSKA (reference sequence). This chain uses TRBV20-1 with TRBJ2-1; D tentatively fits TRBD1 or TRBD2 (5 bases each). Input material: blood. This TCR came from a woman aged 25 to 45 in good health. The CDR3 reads CSARPGLYQETQFF. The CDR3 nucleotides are TGCAGTGCTAGACCGGGGCTCTACCAAGAGACCCAGTTCTTC.